This T cell receptor (beta chain) emerged from a study of OX40 agonist ivuxolimab in advanced cancers. Overall study: At about 82% male, the cohort had a mean age of about 60 years, ranging from roughly 20 to 79.

TCRdb's table, derived via immunoSEQ multiplex PCR, lists solely in-frame clones and lacks some. The sample holds over 60,000 clones, about 85% seen once. The CDR3 spans 14 residues. Germline CDR1 is LNHDA and CDR2 is SQIVND (reference sequence). V gave up 5 bases and J gave up 2 bases, with 12 bases separating them. The chain is built from TRBV19 and TRBJ1-2, with D possibly TRBD1 on 5 matching bases. This specimen was CD4+ or CD8+ T cells sorted from blood, taken in a trial of the OX40 agonist ivuxolimab. This receptor was identified in an adult with an advanced solid tumor such as melanoma, head and neck, liver or kidney cancer. The CDR3 spells CASSQRGRNYGYTF. The DNA for the CDR3 is TGTGCCAGTAGTCAAAGGGGTCGGAACTATGGCTACACCTTC.